This T cell receptor beta chain is drawn from a study of blood T cell repertoires in COVID-19. Across the whole study: Sites across the United States, Italy and Spain contributed samples from acute and convalescent COVID-19.

Donors were grouped by their self-reported clinical history. Recovery meant two consecutive negative NP/OP PCR tests, professional clearance, or resolved symptoms. TCRdb keeps only in-frame clones here, not all; method: immunoSEQ multiplex PCR. The data contain about 130,000 clones, less than 90% of them singletons. This clone was recorded once. This CDR3 has 16 amino acids. Per the germline V gene, CDR1 is LGHNA and CDR2 is YNFKEQ. V shed 0 bases, J shed 4 bases, and the junction held 6 bases outside the gene matches. The clonotype was recovered from a woman aged 50 to 60 who had recovered from COVID-19. The chain combines TRBV4-2 with TRBJ1-3, with 7 bases fitting TRBD1. Sequences were obtained from PBMCs or T cells enriched from blood (not recorded which). In DNA form, the CDR3 reads TGTGCCAGCAGCCAAGACCCACAGGGGCCGGGAAACACCATATATTTT. Its protein product is CASSQDPQGPGNTIYF.